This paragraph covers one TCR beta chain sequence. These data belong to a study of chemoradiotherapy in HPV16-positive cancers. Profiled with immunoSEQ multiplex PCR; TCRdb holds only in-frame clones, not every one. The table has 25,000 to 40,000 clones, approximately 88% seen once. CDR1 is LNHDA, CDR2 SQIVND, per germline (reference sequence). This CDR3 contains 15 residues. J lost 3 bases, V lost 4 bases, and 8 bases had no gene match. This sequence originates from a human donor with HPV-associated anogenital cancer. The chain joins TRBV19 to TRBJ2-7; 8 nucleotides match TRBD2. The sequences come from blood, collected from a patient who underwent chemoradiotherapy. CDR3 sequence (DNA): TGTGCCAGTAGTAGGAGCGGGAGCCAAGTCTACGAGCAGTACTTC. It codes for CASSRSGSQVYEQYF.